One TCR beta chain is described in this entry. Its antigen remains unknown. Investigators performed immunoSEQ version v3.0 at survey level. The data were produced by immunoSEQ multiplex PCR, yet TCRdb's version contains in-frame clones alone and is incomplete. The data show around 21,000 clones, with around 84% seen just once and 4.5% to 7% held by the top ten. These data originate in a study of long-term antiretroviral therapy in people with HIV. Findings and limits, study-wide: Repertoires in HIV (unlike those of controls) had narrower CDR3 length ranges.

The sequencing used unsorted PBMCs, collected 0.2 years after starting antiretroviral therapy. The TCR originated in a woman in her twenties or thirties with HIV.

The CDR3 reads CARTWGRGQGDGNQPQHF. The DNA of the CDR3 is TGTGCCCGCACCTGGGGCCGGGGACAGGGGGATGGCAATCAGCCCCAGCATTTT. The V gene is TRBV6-4, the J gene TRBJ1-5; TRBD1 aligns across 11 bases. The CDR3 is made up of 18 amino acids. V lost 11 bases to trimming and J lost 2 bases; unmatched junction nucleotides: 17. In germline, CDR1 is MRHNA, CDR2 SNTAGT.